The 32 T cell receptor beta chains listed next were all sequenced from one sample in a study of neoadjuvant anti-PD-1 for oral cavity cancer. Libraries were prepared by immunoSEQ multiplex PCR; TCRdb keeps only in-frame clonotypes and omits some of them. Of tens of thousands of clones in the sample, roughly 29% are singletons; the top ten hold 15% to 20%. Time point noted: after neoadjuvant nivolumab, at surgical resection. Source: tumor tissue, taken after nivolumab (anti-PD-1) treatment. The origin of the receptors is a person aged 35 to 85 with oral cavity squamous cell carcinoma.

The chain links TRBV5-4 to TRBJ2-2, with 9 nucleotides matching TRBD1. CDR3 length: 14 residues. Trimming took 10 bases from V and 1 from J; bases not matched to a gene: 5. The germline V gene has CDR1 SGHNT and CDR2 YYREEE (reference sequence). The DNA for the CDR3 is TGTGCCGCCTCGGGACAGGGGAACACCGGGGAGCTGTTTTTT. Protein sequence: CAASGQGNTGELFF.

This clone was counted at least ten times. The chain has TRBV27 and TRBJ2-5; D gene uncertain. Trimming shortened V by 5 bases and J by 1 base, and 14 bases separated the two germline ends. CDR1 MNHEY and CDR2 SMNVEV come from the germline V gene (reference sequence). This CDR3 is 15 amino acids long. The CDR3 DNA is TGTGCCAGCAGTCGGAAGGGATACTCCCAAGAGACCCAGTACTTC. Translation gives CASSRKGYSQETQYF.

The rearrangement links TRBV5-1 to TRBJ1-1; D is undetermined. V lost 4 bases and J 11 bases, leaving 15 bases between the germline ends. The germline V gene has CDR1 SGHRS and CDR2 YFSETQ. This CDR3 comprises 12 residues. Here the CDR3 DNA reads TGCGCCAGCAGCGCCGATACAAATCTGGCTTTCTTT. Its translation: CASSADTNLAFF.

The chain couples TRBV2 to TRBJ1-1; D is unresolved. The CDR3 sequence is 13 residues long. V was cut by 10 bases and J by 3 bases, with 15 bases left in between. Germline V gene sequence: CDR1 SNHLY, CDR2 FYNNEI. CDR3 nucleotide sequence: TGTGCCACGCGAACGACATGGGACACTGAAGCTTTCTTT. Translated, it gives CATRTTWDTEAFF.

This clone appeared a few times. The chain combines TRBV30 with TRBJ1-2; D is possibly TRBD1 (5 bases). Germline V gene sequence: CDR1 GTSNPN, CDR2 SVGIG (reference sequence). Trimming shortened V by 8 bases and J by 4 bases, and 14 bases separated the two germline ends. The CDR3 runs 12 residues. For the CDR3, the DNA is TGTGCCCTCGGACCTAGGGGCTATGGCTACACCTTC. This translates into CALGPRGYGYTF.

The chain couples TRBV28 to TRBJ1-1; no firm D call. The CDR3 length is 14 residues. Germline assignment: CDR1 MDHEN and CDR2 SYDVKM. Trimming removed 9 bases from V and 0 bases from J, with 14 bases in between. The CDR3 sequence is CASKPPHLNTEAFF. The CDR3 nucleotides are TGTGCCAGTAAACCGCCCCATTTGAACACTGAAGCTTTCTTT.

This chain uses TRBV7-9 with TRBJ1-2, with 7 bases lining up with TRBD1. The junction had 6 bases not matched to a gene; V was cut back by 1 base and J by 4 bases. The V gene's germline CDR1 is SEHNR and CDR2 FQNEAQ (reference sequence). CDR3 length: 15 amino acids. The CDR3 spells CASSLGTGAIYGYTF. Here the CDR3 DNA reads TGTGCCAGCAGCTTAGGGACAGGAGCAATCTATGGCTACACCTTC.

Concerning this clone: Because the CDR3's place on the DNA is in doubt, the DNA is left out and the CDR3 is given as listed by TCRdb. The chain couples TRBV21-1 to TRBJ2-6. TRBV21-1 is a known pseudogene. The length of the CDR3 is 16 amino acids, counting both ends. CDR3 loop: CASSKCVGPGANVLTF.

The chain couples TRBV7-3 to TRBJ2-2, with 7 bases aligning to TRBD2. Losses at the gene ends were 5 bases for V and 4 bases for J; bases not matched to a gene: 16. Germline V gives CDR1 SGHTA, CDR2 FQGTGA. The CDR3 loop spans 18 amino acids. The CDR3 region has the DNA TGTGCCAGCAGCCTGGCCCCTTTTGGCGGCGGGGGCACCGGGGAGCTGTTTTTT. Amino acid sequence: CASSLAPFGGGGTGELFF.

This clone occurred a few times. The chain couples TRBV7-9 to TRBJ1-1; D is uncertain. The CDR3 runs to 15 residues. Germline CDR1 SEHNR, CDR2 FQNEAQ (reference sequence). V was clipped by 1 base and J by 4 bases, with 13 bases between them. This chain's CDR3 is CASSLVTIGSTEAFF. In DNA form, the CDR3 reads TGTGCCAGCAGCTTAGTTACGATTGGGAGCACTGAAGCTTTCTTT.

By sample fraction, this clone is medium-sized. This sequence joins TRBV9 and TRBJ2-1, with TRBD2 matching over 9 bases. CDR1 and CDR2 from the germline V gene are SGDLS and YYNGEE. The trim removed 0 bases at V and 8 bases at J, leaving 9 bases unmatched. This CDR3 spans 16 amino acids. CDR3 sequence (DNA): TGTGCCAGCAGCGTAGCTTCCCTAGCGGGATTGGATGAGCAGTTCTTC. Protein product: CASSVASLAGLDEQFF.

This clone came up many times. The CDR3 region has the DNA TGTGCCAGCAGCTTAGATCAGGGGCTCCGGTATGGCTACACCTTC. It yields the protein CASSLDQGLRYGYTF. The chain joins TRBV11-2 to TRBJ1-2; perhaps TRBD1 as D (6 bases). The germline V gene encodes CDR1 SGHAT and CDR2 FQNNGV. V lost 0 bases, J lost 5 bases, and 13 bases lay in between. The length of the CDR3 is 15 residues. Drawing the rest from reference TRBV11-2 and TRBJ1-2, the complete variable domain is EAGVAQSPRYKIIEKRQSVAFWCNPISGHATLYWYQQILGQGPKLLIQFQNNGVVDDSQLPKDRFSAERLKGVDSTLKIQPAKLEDSAVYLCASSLDQGLRYGYTFGSGTRLTVV.

This clone appeared once. The J gene is TRBJ1-2, the V gene TRBV7-8, with unresolved D. This CDR3 contains 13 residues. Trimming pared 7 bases from V and 0 bases from J, leaving 9 bases between. Germline loops: CDR1 SGHVS, CDR2 FQNEAQ. Here the CDR3 reads CASTGPANYGYTF. DNA of the CDR3: TGTGCCAGCACTGGGCCTGCTAACTATGGCTACACCTTC.

The rearrangement joins TRBV5-4 to TRBJ1-1, with D hard to call. Trimming pared 7 bases from V and 5 bases from J, leaving 12 bases between. Germline CDR1 and CDR2: SGHNT and YYREEE (reference sequence). The CDR3 length is 12 residues. The CDR3 reads CASAGYGTEAFF. The CDR3 bases are TGTGCCAGCGCGGGCTATGGAACTGAAGCTTTCTTT.

The CDR3 here is CASSLSFAGKARKITEAFF. DNA of the CDR3: TGTGCCAGCAGCTTATCTTTCGCAGGAAAAGCTCGAAAGATAACTGAAGCTTTCTTT. V is TRBV7-9 and J is TRBJ1-1; D unresolved. The CDR3 is made up of 19 amino acids. Germline lookup yields CDR1 SEHNR and CDR2 FQNEAQ (reference sequence). With 2 bases removed from V and 5 bases from J, the gap between germline ends came to 27 bases.

V usage is TRBV15 and J usage is TRBJ2-7; 11 positions match TRBD2. Germline CDR1 is LNHNV and CDR2 is YYDKDF (reference sequence). The CDR3 contains 18 residues. Trimming took 3 bases from V and 3 from J; bases not matched to a gene: 13. CDR3 sequence (DNA): TGTGCCACCAGCAGTGCCTACCCCGGACTAGCGGGCTACTACGAGCAGTACTTC. It translates to CATSSAYPGLAGYYEQYF.

In this sample, this clone turned up a few times. The chain employs TRBV4-1 and TRBJ2-1; D unclear. Trimming removed 0 bases from V and 2 bases from J, with 17 bases in between. Germline V gene sequence: CDR1 MGHRA, CDR2 YSYEKL. The CDR3 has 18 amino acids. The CDR3 reads CASSQDLGRTGPYNEQFF. The CDR3 coding sequence is TGCGCCAGCAGCCAAGATCTAGGTAGGACGGGCCCCTACAATGAGCAGTTCTTC.

The rearrangement links TRBV11-1 to TRBJ1-2; D may be TRBD1 (6 bases). This CDR3 is built from 13 residues. CDR1 SGHAT and CDR2 FQDESV come from the germline V gene (reference sequence). Trimming stripped 5 bases from V and 3 bases from J, with 10 bases between. As DNA, the CDR3 is TGTGCCAGCAGCGTAGGGGGATACTATGGCTACACCTTC. As protein: CASSVGGYYGYTF.

This clone was counted many times. The chain combines TRBV16 with TRBJ1-1, with a tentative D call TRBD1 (5 bases). This CDR3 region has 12 residues. Trimming removed 4 bases from V and 7 bases from J, with 10 bases in between. Germline assignment: CDR1 KGHSY and CDR2 FQNENV. The CDR3 region has the DNA TGTGCCAGCAGCCGTGGGGACGGTGAAGCTTTCTTT. The encoded protein is CASSRGDGEAFF.

V usage is TRBV5-1 and J usage is TRBJ2-7; 7 bases fit TRBD2. V was pared by 1 base and J by 5 bases, with 9 bases of the junction left unmatched. Per the germline V gene, CDR1 is SGHRS and CDR2 is YFSETQ. CDR3 length equals 15 residues. Written as DNA, the CDR3 is TGCGCCAGCAGCTTGACGTCTAGCGGTAGGGACGAGCAGTACTTC. Its translation is CASSLTSSGRDEQYF.

The V and J genes are TRBV5-1 and TRBJ1-4; D is unresolved. V was pared by 0 bases and J by 0 bases, with 6 bases between. The CDR3 contains 15 residues. Per the germline V gene, CDR1 is SGHRS and CDR2 is YFSETQ. CDR3 sequence reads: CASSLGAATNEKLFF. The CDR3 coding sequence is TGCGCCAGCAGCTTGGGGGCTGCAACTAATGAAAAACTGTTTTTT.

This clone is medium-sized (0.01 to 0.1%) by share. The chain links TRBV10-3 to TRBJ2-1; TRBD1 matches 7 bases. Losses at the gene ends were 9 bases for V and 10 bases for J; bases not matched to a gene: 6. There are 11 residues in the CDR3. CDR1 is ENHRY and CDR2 is SYGVKD in the germline V gene. The CDR3 coding sequence is TGTGCCATGGGCACAGGGGCCGAGCAGTTCTTC. Its translation is CAMGTGAEQFF.

The V and J genes are TRBV4-1 and TRBJ2-7; D not resolved. The germline V and J ends were trimmed by 0 bases and 0 bases, with 9 bases remaining between them. Germline CDR1 is MGHRA and CDR2 is YSYEKL. The CDR3 is 15 amino acids. DNA of the CDR3: TGCGCCAGCAGCCAAGATTTCCTAAACTCCTACGAGCAGTACTTC. The encoded protein is CASSQDFLNSYEQYF.

The chain links TRBV5-8 to TRBJ2-7; D uncertain. CDR3 length: 11 residues. The V gene lost 3 bases and the J gene lost 4 bases, with 5 bases spanning the gap. In germline, CDR1 is SGHTS, CDR2 YDEGEE. The DNA for the CDR3 is TGTGCCAGCAGCTCTTTATACGAGCAGTACTTC. The encoded protein is CASSSLYEQYF.

This clone was recorded a few times. Since no conserved phenylalanine or tryptophan closes the CDR3, a read error is the likely cause. The DNA is left out, because the CDR3 cannot be placed on it with certainty; the CDR3 is given as TCRdb lists it. This chain links TRBV6-1 with TRBJ1-2. With termini counted, the CDR3 has 11 amino acids. CDR1 is MNHNS, CDR2 SASEGT, per germline. The CDR3 spells CASSEALARMS.

In its sample, this clone was seen many times. DNA of the CDR3: TGTGCCACCAGCAGAGGGCGCGGGAAGTCCTACAATGAGCAGTTCTTC. Its translation: CATSRGRGKSYNEQFF. The chain employs TRBV15 and TRBJ2-1; possibly TRBD2 for D (6 bases). Germline assignment: CDR1 LNHNV and CDR2 YYDKDF (reference sequence). The CDR3 consists of 16 residues. Trimming left V 1 base short and J 1 base short, with 11 bases between.

This chain joins TRBV20-1 and TRBJ1-4; D unclear. The CDR3 spans 10 residues. Deletions cut 5 bases from V and 12 bases from J, with 10 bases between. CDR1 and CDR2 (germline): DFQATT, SNEGSKA (reference sequence). The CDR3 here is CSAGLRELFF. The CDR3 nucleotides read TGCAGTGCTGGCCTTCGAGAACTGTTTTTT.

This clone has more than one count but fewer than ten. J is TRBJ1-1 and V is TRBV6-5; D uncertain. CDR1 is MNHEY and CDR2 is SVGAGI in the germline V gene. The length of the CDR3 is 14 residues. V dropped 7 bases and J dropped 0 bases, with 12 bases sitting between them. CDR3 sequence reads: CASTPAEMNTEAFF. CDR3 sequence (DNA): TGTGCCAGCACCCCTGCTGAAATGAACACTGAAGCTTTCTTT.

There are a few counts of this clone. The gene calls are TRBV19 and TRBJ1-5, with 11 bases matching TRBD1. With 4 bases clipped from V and 9 bases from J, the junction kept 8 bases outside the gene matches. The CDR3 sequence is 15 residues long. Germline V lookup: CDR1 LNHDA, CDR2 SQIVND (reference sequence). Here the CDR3 reads CASSNGQGAFTPQHF. DNA for the CDR3: TGTGCCAGTAGTAACGGACAGGGGGCCTTCACGCCCCAGCATTTT.

This clone was picked up a small number of times. The chain recombines TRBV11-2 with TRBJ2-5, with no clear D. V shed 2 bases and J shed 5 bases, with 9 bases lying between them. The germline V gene encodes CDR1 SGHAT and CDR2 FQNNGV. CDR3 size: 13 residues. The CDR3 spells CASSLQVRETQYF. The CDR3 region has the DNA TGTGCCAGCAGCTTACAGGTCCGGGAGACCCAGTACTTC.

This clone is termed medium-sized. The V call is TRBV4-1, the J call TRBJ1-1; D is undetermined. This CDR3 spans 17 amino acids. Germline CDR1 MGHRA, CDR2 YSYEKL. The V end lost 1 base, the J end lost 0 bases, and 15 bases lay between the germline ends. Here the CDR3 reads CASSQVSGRAVNTEAFF. DNA for the CDR3: TGCGCCAGCAGCCAAGTAAGTGGTAGGGCGGTGAACACTGAAGCTTTCTTT.

This clone appeared a few times. The chain recombines TRBV5-4 with TRBJ1-3, with 7 bases aligning to TRBD1. V shed 3 bases and J 0 bases; nucleotides not matched to a gene: 3. This CDR3 has 15 residues. CDR1 SGHNT and CDR2 YYREEE come from the germline V gene (reference sequence). In nucleotides, the CDR3 is TGTGCCAGCAGCTCGACAGGGCACTCTGGAAACACCATATATTTT. As protein: CASSSTGHSGNTIYF.